This TCR beta chain was profiled in a study of T cells after yellow fever vaccination (dated by TCRdb to the late 2010s). At the level of the whole study: The SMART-Seq v4 Ultra Low Input RNA kit was used to prepare libraries from fractions with low cell numbers. Bulk TCR alpha and beta repertoires were sequenced longitudinally to track T-cell clones before and after primary and booster YFV17D yellow fever vaccination. The cohort comprised two healthy male donors, one aged 18 to 29 and one aged 30 to 39 years. Blood was drawn at multiple timepoints before and after primary and secondary immunization, with bulk PBMC replicates and cell subsets isolated. What the study reported, not specific to this receptor: Computational filtering was required because FACS-sorted repertoires could contain abundant contaminating clonotypes from the bulk population. After the booster, most clones that had expanded after primary vaccination were detected again (around 97% of CD4 and 88% of CD8), suggesting broad maintenance of memory. Compared with the primary T-cell response, the secondary T-cell response was weaker but faster, peaking on day 5 rather than day 15. A small share of clonotypes was detected in both CD4 and CD8 compartments, with the overlap likely arising from convergent recombination. Because only a couple of donors were included in the study, the extent to which the findings can be generalized is limited.

The CDR3 starts with the cysteine, ends with the phenylalanine, and has 18 residues. The retained sequence is limited to the CDR3, 54 bases, with the frame set at the first base. Looking up the germline V gene yields CDR1 MNHEY and CDR2 SVGEGT. At the junction V is shortened by 3 bases and J by 8 bases; bases outside the gene matches: 16. This clonotype was observed a handful of times. Its antigen remains undetermined. Base qualities are not provided; no much larger clone lies one nucleotide away. The instrument was an Illumina NovaSeq 6000. TCR cDNA was made using 5'RACE template switching, a step that added a universal primer site and unique molecular identifiers. cDNA synthesis was primed from both the TCR alpha and TCR beta constant segments. Two PCR steps were used to amplify libraries, with sample barcodes and sequencing adapters being added in the second step. Libraries were sequenced on Illumina HiSeq 2500 (2x100 bp) or NovaSeq (2x150 bp). On the study's bioinformatics: MIGEC handled demultiplexing of reads and collapsing into UMI consensus sequences, while MiXCR performed V(D)J alignment. Vaccine-responding clonotypes were defined with edgeR using replicate PBMC samples, requiring FDR below 0.01 and a log2 fold change above 5 up to day 15. Each bulk clonotype received a CD4 or CD8 identity based on whether the sequenced CD4 or CD8 repertoire contained that clonotype at higher abundance. TCRdb reanalyzed the raw reads on its own, using fastp at Q25 for trimming and MiXCR for clone calling, and kept in-frame beta chains. Every distinct CDR3 protein forms one entry, paired with its most common genes and DNA. TCRdb's processing, not the authors', yielded these V and J calls. In all, the sample holds hundreds of thousands of distinct CDR3 sequences, and approximately 3.8% of those were seen once. About 20% of the sample is in the top ten clones.

The sample's treatment or condition, from its label and the paper: live attenuated yellow fever vaccine strain. Two biological replicates of bulk PBMCs were collected at each blood-draw timepoint. PBMCs were isolated from peripheral blood using a standard Ficoll-Paque protocol. RNA was extracted with TriZol from bulk PBMCs, CD4 and CD8 fractions, and dextramer-positive and dextramer-negative fractions. The sequence was collected from a man younger than 30 who received the YFV17D yellow fever vaccine. This specimen consisted of PBMCs, obtained on the day of the yellow fever booster vaccination. The sequence joins TRBV6-2 or TRBV6-3 to TRBJ2-1; the junction holds 10 bases that match TRBD2. The sequenced DNA is TGTGCCAGCAGTTATGCCCCACGGGAGCGGGGGGGCCGTTATGAGCAGTTCTTC. The resulting protein is CASSYAPRERGGRYEQFF.